The clone carrying this T cell receptor (beta chain) was counted between two and nine times. Its antigen is not known. Germline-derived CDR1 and CDR2 are SGDLS and YYNGEE. J gave up 3 bases and V 4 bases, and 11 bases lay outside the gene matches. The CDR3 runs 16 residues. It was template switching that added a universal primer site, and there were unique molecular identifiers on the cDNA. In TCRdb, the 5' RACE reads were re-called with MiXCR into one record per CDR3 protein. The data show hundreds of thousands of distinct CDR3 sequences, more than 8% seen once. This entry is derived from a study of identical twins. Findings of the study overall: It was out-of-frame TCR alpha sharing in monozygotic twins that models underestimated. Memory repertoires showed no such pattern, whereas abundant cord blood beta clonotypes carried fewer insertions.

This same sample was also part of a study on yellow fever vaccine responses in identical twins.

This TCR derives from a woman aged 18-35 years in good health. Sequenced input: CD8+ T cells sorted from blood. V usage is TRBV9 and J usage is TRBJ2-7, with 9 bases fitting TRBD1. The chain's CDR3 is CASSPLGTGTYYEQYF. The CDR3 DNA reads as TGTGCCAGCAGCCCCCTGGGGACAGGGACATACTACGAGCAGTACTTC.